This T cell receptor beta chain was observed in a study of blood T cell repertoires in COVID-19. Study-level background: The study drew acute and convalescent COVID-19 samples from the United States, Italy and Spain.

TCRdb's copy holds only in-frame clones and misses some; the assay was immunoSEQ multiplex PCR. The top ten clones hold over 2.5% of a sample with 300,000 to 450,000 clones, approximately 86% of them seen once. Trimming took off 6 bases at V and 8 bases at J, with 16 bases between the two ends. The CDR3 has 14 amino acids. The germline V gene encodes CDR1 MDHEN and CDR2 SYDVKM. The TCR was taken from a human donor in a cohort sampled during active COVID-19. The chain carries TRBV28 and TRBJ1-4; no definite D call. What was sequenced was peripheral blood. The DNA of the CDR3 is TGTGCCAGCAGCCTCGGCGGGAGGAGGGAAAAACTGTTTTTT. Its protein is CASSLGGRREKLFF.